This TCR beta chain was captured by sequencing in a study of T cell repertoires in cytomegalovirus infection. Study overall: A matching HLA type, together with CMV infection, was signaled by public TCR beta signatures.

In germline, CDR1 is MNHNS, CDR2 SASEGT. After removal of 3 bases from V and 0 bases from J, the junction contained 10 bases not matched to a gene. The CDR3 extends over 17 amino acids. Comments on this clonotype: Antigen specificity is unknown.

TCRdb re-called the reads through MiXCR, storing one row per CDR3 protein. Counted here are around 230,000 distinct CDR3 sequences, 35% to 40% occurring once; the ten biggest clones make up around 64%. Specimen: CD8+ T cells from cultured PBMCs, collected from culture after CMV antigen stimulation. The TCR sequence derives from a human donor in good health (CMV status not recorded). Some clones in this sample may be carry-over from other donors' samples. V is TRBV6-1 and J is TRBJ2-7; 8 bases fit TRBD1. DNA for the CDR3: TGTGCCAGCAGTGAGTCCGCAACAGGGGGTGGCTCCTACGAGCAGTACTTC. Amino acids: CASSESATGGGSYEQYF.